The text below deals with one TCR beta chain. V was clipped by 1 base and J by 6 bases, with 4 bases between them. The CDR3 length is 12 residues. Looked up from germline, CDR1 is KGHSH and CDR2 is LQKENI. Random hexamers served to reverse transcribe about 0.5 to 1 ug RNA. In TCRdb, the immunoSEQ multiplex PCR reads were re-called with MiXCR into one record per CDR3 protein. The sample holds about 150,000 distinct CDR3 sequences, just under 97% seen once. These data are taken from a study of CD8 T cells in Susac syndrome. Sequencing of TCR beta was performed on blood CD8+ T cells and on blood CD4+ T cells.

This receptor was taken from a human donor with multiple sclerosis. The sample comprised CD8+ T cells from PBMCs. This sequence joins TRBV18 and TRBJ2-1, with D hard to call. CDR3 protein: CASSPQVNEQFF. The CDR3 nucleotides are TGTGCCAGCTCACCACAGGTCAATGAGCAGTTCTTC. Full variable domain (rest looked up from reference TRBV18 and TRBJ2-1): NAGVMQNPRHLVRRRGQEARLRCSPMKGHSHVYWYRQLPEEGLKFMVYLQKENIIDESGMPKERFSAEFPKEGPSILRIQQVVRGDSAAYFCASSPQVNEQFFGPGTRLTVL.